This T cell receptor (beta chain) was recorded in a study of molecular identifiers for immune sequencing clone quantification. Study details: RNA from approximately 20,000 or 98,000 naive CD8 cells was split five ways in replicates, with four sequenced.

A remark on this clonotype: A much larger clone is a single base away; this may be a read error. The conserved closing phenylalanine or tryptophan is absent in this CDR3, likely reflecting a read error.

Bulk TCR libraries were made with methods that had been previously described and with listed TCR primers. Each CDR3 protein gets one entry after TCRdb re-called the PCR reads with MiXCR. The sample shows a few hundred thousand distinct CDR3 sequences, about 25% of them seen only once. Per germline, CDR1 MDHEN and CDR2 SYDVKM. V lost 5 bases, J lost 1 base, and 10 bases lay in between. CDR3 length: 14 amino acids. This chain connects TRBV28 to TRBJ2-3; a weak D match, TRBD1 (6 bases). Material for sequencing was naive CD8+ T cells from blood, with Jurkat cell RNA spiked in. Specified subset: FACS-sorted CD8+CD4-CCR7+CD45RA+ naive T cells. The sequence came from a human donor in good health. Some libraries in this study had Jurkat cell RNA spiked in. The CDR3 nucleotides read TGTGCCAGCAGTACAGGGACGGGCACAGATACGCAGTATTTA. Its translation is CASSTGTGTDTQYL.